The text below deals with one T cell receptor beta chain. Its antigen is not identified. PCR used 60 Vbeta primers and 13 Jbeta primers. Only in-frame clones appear in the TCRdb table, and some are missing; sequencing was by immunoSEQ multiplex PCR. The sample lists fewer than 150,000 clones, 60% to 80% occurring once. CDR3 size: 21 residues. These data are taken from a study of cytomegalovirus exposure and HLA in healthy donors. Findings and limits, study-wide: Most subjects' HLA-A and HLA-B alleles were reportedly predicted from TCR beta sequences. Among the sequence variants, a highly shared cluster was likely an artifact of sequencing. Some V segments, TRBV6-2 and TRBV6-3 among them, were indistinguishable and were therefore excluded.

Sequenced sample: PBMCs. The chain recombines TRBV12-2 with TRBJ2-1; the D segment call TRBD2 is taken from the table without a DNA check. TRBV12-2 is flagged as a pseudogene. This sequence originates from a man aged 50-60 years in good health and CMV-seronegative. The CDR3 nucleotides read TGTGCAAGTCGCTTGATCCGACGATCGGGAGGAAAGAGCGGTTGCTACAATGAGCAGTTCTTC. Amino acids: CASRLIRRSGGKSGCYNEQFF.